Listed below are T cell receptor beta chains from one sample, sequenced in a study of blood T cell repertoires in COVID-19. Clones were sequenced by immunoSEQ multiplex PCR, and TCRdb holds only the in-frame ones, with some missing. The data contain around 370,000 clones, 85% to 90% of them singletons. Sequencing used peripheral blood. The receptors were gathered from a woman aged 70-85 years with COVID-19, enrolled during active disease. Each CDR3 is given with its conserved first and last residue. D genes are given only for firm matches. Clone size is given for some rows only: seen once, a few or many times, or a class if the clone is expanded.

CDR3 length: 14; V gene: TRBV5-6; J gene: TRBJ1-5; clone size: few; D gene: NA; CDR3 DNA: TGTGCCAGCACCCTTGGAGGGACGAATCAGCCCCAGCATTTT; CDR3 protein: CASTLGGTNQPQHF
CDR3 length: 15; V gene: TRBV7-7; J gene: TRBJ2-2; clone size: NA; D gene: TRBD1; CDR3 DNA: TGTGCCAGCAGCTTGGGGGACAGGGACACCGGGGAGCTGTTTTTT; CDR3 protein: CASSLGDRDTGELFF
CDR3 length: 14; V gene: TRBV5-1; J gene: TRBJ2-2; clone size: NA; D gene: NA; CDR3 DNA: TGCGCCAGCAGCTTAGAGGGGAACACCGGGGAGCTGTTTTTT; CDR3 protein: CASSLEGNTGELFF
CDR3 length: 12; V gene: TRBV19; J gene: TRBJ1-6; clone size: NA; D gene: NA; CDR3 DNA: TGTGCCAGTAGACGGTATAATTCACCCCTCCACTTT; CDR3 protein: CASRRYNSPLHF
CDR3 length: 15; V gene: TRBV6-2/TRBV6-3; J gene: TRBJ1-5; clone size: NA; D gene: TRBD1; CDR3 DNA: TGTGCCAGCAGTTACGGACAGGTCAAGGATCAGCCCCAGCATTTT; CDR3 protein: CASSYGQVKDQPQHF
CDR3 length: 20; V gene: TRBV2; J gene: TRBJ2-1; clone size: NA; D gene: TRBD2; CDR3 DNA: TGTGCCAGCAGTTCATACCACGGTGGGCTGACTAGCGGGTTTGACAATGAGCAGTTCTTC; CDR3 protein: CASSSYHGGLTSGFDNEQFF
CDR3 length: 15; V gene: TRBV7-9; J gene: TRBJ2-5; clone size: NA; D gene: NA; CDR3 DNA: TGTGCCAGCAGCTACTTCCAGGGGACACAAGAGACCCAGTACTTC; CDR3 protein: CASSYFQGTQETQYF
CDR3 length: 15; V gene: TRBV6-5; J gene: TRBJ1-1; clone size: NA; D gene: TRBD1; CDR3 DNA: TGTGCCAGCACTACTATCCCAGGGGGGAACACTGAAGCTTTCTTT; CDR3 protein: CASTTIPGGNTEAFF
CDR3 length: 14; V gene: TRBV28; J gene: TRBJ1-1; clone size: NA; D gene: TRBD1; CDR3 DNA: TGTGCCAGCAGTAAAGGGGGCTCGAACACTGAAGCTTTCTTT; CDR3 protein: CASSKGGSNTEAFF
CDR3 length: 17; V gene: TRBV21-1; J gene: TRBJ2-3; clone size: NA; D gene: NA; CDR3 DNA: TGTGCCAGCAGCAAAGTCAATAGCGGGCTTAAAGACGATACGCAGTATTTT; CDR3 protein: CASSKVNSGLKDDTQYF
CDR3 length: 14; V gene: TRBV5-1; J gene: TRBJ1-5; clone size: NA; D gene: NA; CDR3 DNA: TGCGCCAGCAGTATTGGCGGGGGTAATCAGCCCCAGCATTTT; CDR3 protein: CASSIGGGNQPQHF
CDR3 length: 14; V gene: TRBV4-2; J gene: TRBJ1-1; clone size: NA; D gene: NA; CDR3 DNA: TGTGCCAGCAGCCAAGATGCAGTCTACACTGAAGCTTTCTTT; CDR3 protein: CASSQDAVYTEAFF
CDR3 length: 17; V gene: TRBV5-4; J gene: TRBJ2-3; clone size: NA; D gene: TRBD2; CDR3 DNA: TGTGCCAGCAGCCCCGAGGGACTAGCGGGGCCGGGAGATACGCAGTATTTT; CDR3 protein: CASSPEGLAGPGDTQYF
CDR3 length: 17; V gene: TRBV18; J gene: TRBJ2-6; clone size: once; D gene: TRBD1; CDR3 DNA: TGTGCCAGCTCACCCGGGACAGGGTCCTCTGGGGCCAACGTCCTGACTTTC; CDR3 protein: CASSPGTGSSGANVLTF
CDR3 length: 13; V gene: TRBV2; J gene: TRBJ2-7; clone size: NA; D gene: NA; CDR3 DNA: TGTGCCAGTTCGACTACATATGGGGATGAGCAGTACTTC; CDR3 protein: CASSTTYGDEQYF
CDR3 length: 12; V gene: TRBV29-1; J gene: TRBJ1-1; clone size: NA; D gene: NA; CDR3 DNA: TGCAGCGCAATCGGGTCGCCGGGAGGAGCTTTCTTT; CDR3 protein: CSAIGSPGGAFF
CDR3 length: 17; V gene: TRBV19; J gene: TRBJ2-3; clone size: NA; D gene: NA; CDR3 DNA: TGTGCCAGTAGTATGCCGGGGGAGGCTTCTAGCACAGATACGCAGTATTTT; CDR3 protein: CASSMPGEASSTDTQYF
CDR3 length: 15; V gene: TRBV6-5; J gene: TRBJ2-5; clone size: NA; D gene: NA; CDR3 DNA: TGTGCCAGCAGTTACTCGCGGGCGGACGGAGAGACCCAGTACTTC; CDR3 protein: CASSYSRADGETQYF
CDR3 length: 14; V gene: TRBV19; J gene: TRBJ2-2; clone size: NA; D gene: TRBD1; CDR3 DNA: TGTGCCAGTATAAGGACAGGGGACACCGGGGAGCTGTTTTTT; CDR3 protein: CASIRTGDTGELFF
CDR3 length: 15; V gene: TRBV6-5; J gene: TRBJ1-3; clone size: once; D gene: NA; CDR3 DNA: TGTGCCAGCAGTCGGACCCTGACAGCTGGAAACACCATATATTTT; CDR3 protein: CASSRTLTAGNTIYF
CDR3 length: 14; V gene: TRBV9; J gene: TRBJ1-2; clone size: NA; D gene: NA; CDR3 DNA: TGTGCCAGCAGCGTAGGCGGCATTGGCTATGGCTACACCTTC; CDR3 protein: CASSVGGIGYGYTF
CDR3 length: 15; V gene: TRBV5-1; J gene: TRBJ1-1; clone size: NA; D gene: TRBD1; CDR3 DNA: TGCGCCAGCAGGACAGGGGGCTTAATGAACACTGAAGCTTTCTTT; CDR3 protein: CASRTGGLMNTEAFF
CDR3 length: 15; V gene: TRBV9; J gene: TRBJ1-1; clone size: NA; D gene: TRBD1; CDR3 DNA: TGTGCCAGCAGCCTAGCGGCGGGACAGGGGACTGAAGCTTTCTTT; CDR3 protein: CASSLAAGQGTEAFF
CDR3 length: 15; V gene: TRBV6-5; J gene: TRBJ2-1; clone size: NA; D gene: TRBD2; CDR3 DNA: TGTGCCAGCTCTCAAAGCGGGGGGGCCTCCAATGAGCAGTTCTTC; CDR3 protein: CASSQSGGASNEQFF
CDR3 length: 15; V gene: TRBV5-6; J gene: TRBJ1-3; clone size: few; D gene: NA; CDR3 DNA: TGTGCCAGCAGCTTGTACGGGGTCTCTGGAAACACCATATATTTT; CDR3 protein: CASSLYGVSGNTIYF
CDR3 length: 15; V gene: TRBV18; J gene: TRBJ2-1; clone size: NA; D gene: TRBD1; CDR3 DNA: TGTGCCAGCTCACCGGTGACAGGGGGTGGCAATGAGCAGTTCTTC; CDR3 protein: CASSPVTGGGNEQFF
CDR3 length: 14; V gene: TRBV7-8; J gene: TRBJ2-7; clone size: NA; D gene: NA; CDR3 DNA: TGTGCCAGCAGCTTAGAGGGACTCGCATACGAGCAGTACTTC; CDR3 protein: CASSLEGLAYEQYF
CDR3 length: 16; V gene: TRBV12-5; J gene: TRBJ1-3; clone size: NA; D gene: NA; CDR3 DNA: TGTGCTAGTGGTTTGGTAACCCTAAACTCTGGAAACACCATATATTTT; CDR3 protein: CASGLVTLNSGNTIYF
CDR3 length: 14; V gene: TRBV20-1; J gene: TRBJ2-3; clone size: NA; D gene: TRBD2; CDR3 DNA: TGCAGTGCAAGTAGCGGGGGAGGAACAGATACGCAGTATTTT; CDR3 protein: CSASSGGGTDTQYF
CDR3 length: 14; V gene: TRBV27; J gene: TRBJ1-1; clone size: NA; D gene: TRBD1; CDR3 DNA: TGTGCCAGCAGTTTAAGACAGGGAGTCACTGAAGCTTTCTTT; CDR3 protein: CASSLRQGVTEAFF
CDR3 length: 14; V gene: TRBV5-1; J gene: TRBJ1-2; clone size: NA; D gene: NA; CDR3 DNA: TGCGCCAGCAGCGTAACTACAGGGAACTATGGCTACACCTTC; CDR3 protein: CASSVTTGNYGYTF
CDR3 length: 15; V gene: TRBV10-3; J gene: TRBJ1-4; clone size: NA; D gene: NA; CDR3 DNA: TGTGCCATCAGTGAGCTGTCAGGGGAGAATGAAAAACTGTTTTTT; CDR3 protein: CAISELSGENEKLFF
CDR3 length: 14; V gene: TRBV6-5; J gene: TRBJ1-2; clone size: NA; D gene: TRBD1; CDR3 DNA: TGTGCCAGCAGCCGTGGACAGGGGGCGGGCGGCTACACCTTC; CDR3 protein: CASSRGQGAGGYTF
CDR3 length: 15; V gene: TRBV6-1; J gene: TRBJ1-2; clone size: few; D gene: NA; CDR3 DNA: TGTGCCAGCAGTGAAACCCCCAGGGCAGTCTATGGCTACACCTTC; CDR3 protein: CASSETPRAVYGYTF
CDR3 length: 14; V gene: TRBV28; J gene: TRBJ1-5; clone size: NA; D gene: NA; CDR3 DNA: TGTGCCAGCAGTCTCGACAGGTCATACCAGCCCCAGCATTTT; CDR3 protein: CASSLDRSYQPQHF
CDR3 length: 14; V gene: TRBV27; J gene: TRBJ1-2; clone size: once; D gene: NA; CDR3 DNA: TGTGCCAGCAGTTTCGCAGGGAGGGGCTATGGCTACACCTTC; CDR3 protein: CASSFAGRGYGYTF
CDR3 length: 16; V gene: TRBV29-1; J gene: TRBJ2-7; clone size: NA; D gene: NA; CDR3 DNA: TGCAGCGTTGAATTGGGTCAGGAAATGCTCTCCTACGAGCAGTACTTC; CDR3 protein: CSVELGQEMLSYEQYF
CDR3 length: 13; V gene: TRBV27; J gene: TRBJ1-1; clone size: NA; D gene: NA; CDR3 DNA: TGTGCCAGCAGTTTCGGGGAGAACACTGAAGCTTTCTTT; CDR3 protein: CASSFGENTEAFF
CDR3 length: 16; V gene: TRBV7-2; J gene: TRBJ1-3; clone size: NA; D gene: NA; CDR3 DNA: TGTGCCAGCAGCTTAGCTACAGGTTTCTCTGGAAACACCATATATTTT; CDR3 protein: CASSLATGFSGNTIYF
CDR3 length: 14; V gene: TRBV27; J gene: TRBJ2-5; clone size: NA; D gene: NA; CDR3 DNA: TGTGCCAGCAGTTTATCGCCAGTATCGGAGACCCAGTACTTC; CDR3 protein: CASSLSPVSETQYF
CDR3 length: 14; V gene: TRBV6-5; J gene: TRBJ2-7; clone size: NA; D gene: TRBD2; CDR3 DNA: TGTGCCAGCAGTACCCGGGACTACGTCTACGAGCAGTACTTC; CDR3 protein: CASSTRDYVYEQYF
CDR3 length: 13; V gene: TRBV29-1; J gene: TRBJ1-3; clone size: NA; D gene: TRBD1; CDR3 DNA: TGCAGCTACCAACAGGGGTCTGGAAACACCATATATTTT; CDR3 protein: CSYQQGSGNTIYF
CDR3 length: 13; V gene: TRBV20-1; J gene: TRBJ2-7; clone size: NA; D gene: TRBD2; CDR3 DNA: TGCAGTGCTAGTCGAGGACTAGCCTACGAGCAGTACTTC; CDR3 protein: CSASRGLAYEQYF
CDR3 length: 15; V gene: TRBV28; J gene: TRBJ1-2; clone size: NA; D gene: TRBD1; CDR3 DNA: TGTGCCAGCAGTGCACCCACGGACAGGGACTATGGCTACACCTTC; CDR3 protein: CASSAPTDRDYGYTF
CDR3 length: 13; V gene: TRBV11-2; J gene: TRBJ2-7; clone size: NA; D gene: NA; CDR3 DNA: TGTGCCAGCAGCCGGGATCCTTCCTACGAGCAGTACTTC; CDR3 protein: CASSRDPSYEQYF
CDR3 length: 15; V gene: TRBV19; J gene: TRBJ2-6; clone size: NA; D gene: TRBD1; CDR3 DNA: TGTGCCAGTAGCATGACAGGGTCTGGGGCCAACGTCCTGACTTTC; CDR3 protein: CASSMTGSGANVLTF
CDR3 length: 13; V gene: TRBV7-9; J gene: TRBJ1-2; clone size: NA; D gene: NA; CDR3 DNA: TGTGCCAGCAGCTCTCAGGAATACTATGGCTACACCTTC; CDR3 protein: CASSSQEYYGYTF
CDR3 length: 15; V gene: TRBV9; J gene: TRBJ2-5; clone size: once; D gene: NA; CDR3 DNA: TGTGCCAGCAGCGTAGATTCAGGGTCCCAAGAGACCCAGTACTTC; CDR3 protein: CASSVDSGSQETQYF
CDR3 length: 11; V gene: TRBV3-1/TRBV3-2; J gene: TRBJ1-2; clone size: NA; D gene: NA; CDR3 DNA: TGTGCCAGCAGCCATAACAGGGGCTACACCTTC; CDR3 protein: CASSHNRGYTF
CDR3 length: 12; V gene: TRBV19; J gene: TRBJ1-6; clone size: once; D gene: TRBD1; CDR3 DNA: TGTGCCACAGACAGGGAAGGCTCACCCCTCCACTTT; CDR3 protein: CATDREGSPLHF
CDR3 length: 14; V gene: TRBV18; J gene: TRBJ2-5; clone size: once; D gene: NA; CDR3 DNA: TGTGCCAGCTCACCACCGGGCAGGGAAGAGACCCAGTACTTC; CDR3 protein: CASSPPGREETQYF
CDR3 length: 16; V gene: TRBV20-1; J gene: TRBJ2-4; clone size: NA; D gene: NA; CDR3 DNA: TGCAGTGCTAGTCAAACAGGGTGGCGGGCCAAAAACATTCAGTACTTC; CDR3 protein: CSASQTGWRAKNIQYF
CDR3 length: 14; V gene: TRBV2; J gene: TRBJ2-1; clone size: once; D gene: NA; CDR3 DNA: TGTGCCAGCAGTGAAATTCCAGCCTACAATGAGCAGTTCTTC; CDR3 protein: CASSEIPAYNEQFF
CDR3 length: 14; V gene: TRBV7-9; J gene: TRBJ1-6; clone size: NA; D gene: NA; CDR3 DNA: TGTGCCAGCAGCTTGTACACAGATAATTCACCCCTCCACTTT; CDR3 protein: CASSLYTDNSPLHF
CDR3 length: 15; V gene: TRBV7-2; J gene: TRBJ2-7; clone size: many; D gene: TRBD2; CDR3 DNA: TGTGCCAGCAGCCGTAGCGGGGGTTCCTCCTACGAGCAGTACTTC; CDR3 protein: CASSRSGGSSYEQYF